The 29 T cell receptor beta chains below were found in one sample sequenced in a study of T cells in Graves' hyperthyroidism and ophthalmopathy. RNA transcripts provided the source from which TCR beta CDR3 regions were amplified. The HTBI primer set was used in a first-round RT-PCR of the TCR CDR3. TCRdb reprocessed the multiplex PCR reads via MiXCR and lists one record per CDR3 protein. The sample lists around 340,000 distinct CDR3 sequences, about a sixth occurring once. Sequencing used blood. All receptors derive from a woman aged 40-49 years with Graves' ophthalmopathy.

This clonotype was seen repeatedly, ten times or more. The chain uses TRBV20-1 and TRBJ1-2; TRBD1 aligns across 7 bases. Germline assignment: CDR1 DFQATT and CDR2 SNEGSKA (reference sequence). The CDR3 is made up of 13 amino acids. V shed 6 bases, J shed 0 bases, and the junction held 4 bases outside the gene matches. CDR3 region: CSARGQTNYGYTF. The CDR3 bases are TGCAGTGCCCGGGGACAGACTAACTATGGCTACACCTTC.

J is TRBJ1-2 and V is TRBV12-3 or TRBV12-4, with D tentatively TRBD1 (6 bases). This CDR3 comprises 13 residues. The V end was cut by 4 bases, the J end by 7 bases, with 13 bases between. CDR3 nucleotides: TGTGCCAGCAGTTGGGACACTTCAAGTGGCTACACCTTC. It is translated as CASSWDTSSGYTF.

This clonotype was seen many times. The V call is TRBV6-5, the J call TRBJ2-7; 7 bases align to TRBD1. This CDR3 is built from 15 residues. CDR1 and CDR2 (germline): MNHEY, SVGAGI. Trimming removed 4 bases from V and 1 base from J; junction bases left unmatched: 7. The CDR3 here is CASSLPGQKSYEQYF. Here the CDR3 DNA reads TGTGCCAGCAGTTTACCGGGACAGAAATCCTACGAGCAGTACTTC.

This clonotype was seen just once. The V and J genes are TRBV20-1 and TRBJ2-7; D is uncertain. Germline V gives CDR1 DFQATT, CDR2 SNEGSKA (reference sequence). The CDR3 extends over 14 amino acids. With 3 bases removed from V and 0 bases from J, the gap between germline ends came to 12 bases. The chain's CDR3 is CSARGSSLSYEQYF. In DNA, the CDR3 is TGCAGTGCTAGGGGGTCTTCCCTCTCCTACGAGCAGTACTTC.

This clonotype appeared many times. CDR3 in amino acids: CASSDPPRADYEQYF. The DNA of the CDR3 is TGTGCCAGCAGTGACCCTCCCCGGGCAGACTACGAGCAGTACTTC. The chain joins TRBV6-1 to TRBJ2-7; D is unresolved. The germline V and J ends were trimmed by 3 bases and 3 bases, with 15 bases remaining between them. The CDR3 sequence is 15 residues long. Germline lookup yields CDR1 MNHNS and CDR2 SASEGT.

The genes are TRBV18 and TRBJ2-2; 12 nucleotides agree with TRBD2. The germline CDR1 and CDR2 sequences are KGHSH and LQKENI. V shed 3 bases, J shed 4 bases, and the junction held 3 bases outside the gene matches. This CDR3 has 16 residues. The CDR3 spells CASSPLTSGGTGELFF. The DNA of the CDR3 is TGTGCCAGCTCACCTCTGACTAGCGGGGGCACCGGGGAGCTGTTTTTT.

This clonotype was counted at least ten times. The chain joins TRBV12-3 or TRBV12-4 to TRBJ2-5, with TRBD1 matching 10 bases. This CDR3 contains 12 residues. Trimming cost V 6 bases and J 10 bases; bases outside gene matches: 5. CDR3 bases: TGTGCCAGCAGACGGACAGGGGGAGGCCAGTACTTC. Protein product: CASRRTGGGQYF.

This clonotype was picked up many times. The chain couples TRBV6-5 to TRBJ1-5, with TRBD1 identical over 9 bases. The CDR3 extends over 18 amino acids. The germline CDR1 and CDR2 sequences are MNHEY and SVGAGI. Trimming took 0 bases from V and 2 from J; bases not matched to a gene: 8. CDR3 coding DNA: TGTGCCAGCAGTTACTCCGGACAGGGGTTTAATGGCAATCAGCCCCAGCATTTT. Translating gives CASSYSGQGFNGNQPQHF.

This clonotype was seen a handful of times. The rearrangement uses TRBV24-1 and TRBJ2-5; D is unclear. Trimming shortened V by 3 bases and J by 0 bases, and 10 bases separated the two germline ends. Germline V lookup: CDR1 KGHDR, CDR2 SFDVKD. The CDR3 spans 15 residues. CDR3 sequence reads: CATSDTRRNQETQYF. The CDR3 coding sequence is TGTGCCACCAGTGATACTCGCCGGAACCAAGAGACCCAGTACTTC.

Many counts were recorded for this clonotype. The chain has TRBV2 and TRBJ2-2; D not resolved. Germline assignment: CDR1 SNHLY and CDR2 FYNNEI. The V end was cut by 7 bases, the J end by 4 bases, with 13 bases between. The CDR3 runs to 14 residues. The chain's CDR3 is CASNFRTSTGELFF. CDR3 sequence (DNA): TGTGCCAGCAATTTTAGGACCAGCACCGGGGAGCTGTTTTTT.

This clonotype was seen at least ten times. The gene calls are TRBV5-8 and TRBJ1-5, with D uncertain. Trimming removed 4 bases at V and 9 bases at J, with 17 bases between. The germline gives CDR1 SGHTS, CDR2 YDEGEE. This CDR3 region has 14 residues. In DNA form, the CDR3 reads TGTGCCAGCAGCCCCACTGTTAGGCGGGGGCCCCAGCATTTT. Amino acids: CASSPTVRRGPQHF.

This clonotype came up many times. The J gene is TRBJ1-3, the V gene TRBV12-3 or TRBV12-4, with no clear D. Trimming pared 7 bases from V and 3 bases from J, leaving 10 bases between. The CDR3 loop spans 13 amino acids. The CDR3 loop reads CASTPSIGNTIYF. The DNA for the CDR3 is TGTGCCAGCACCCCGTCTATTGGAAACACCATATATTTT.

This clonotype was recorded at least ten times. The rearrangement uses TRBV15 and TRBJ2-6; 7 bases align to TRBD1. The junction had 3 bases not matched to a gene; V was cut back by 0 bases and J by 4 bases. Germline lookup yields CDR1 LNHNV and CDR2 YYDKDF (reference sequence). CDR3 length equals 16 residues. CDR3 residues: CATSRDTGVGANVLTF. The CDR3 coding sequence is TGTGCCACCAGCAGAGACACAGGGGTGGGGGCCAACGTCCTGACTTTC.

This clonotype was counted ten times or more. This chain joins TRBV12-3 or TRBV12-4 and TRBJ1-5; no clear D. V dropped 3 bases and J dropped 3 bases, with 6 bases sitting between them. The CDR3 has 13 residues. Written as DNA, the CDR3 is TGTGCCAGCAGTTTGACGGTCAATCAGCCCCAGCATTTT. This gives the protein CASSLTVNQPQHF.

This clonotype was found many times. The rearrangement links TRBV12-3 or TRBV12-4 to TRBJ1-1, with TRBD1 matching 7 bases. The V segment lost 6 bases and the J segment 4 bases; nucleotides outside the gene matches: 8. The CDR3 sequence is 14 residues long. The CDR3 DNA reads as TGTGCCAGCAGAATAGGGGGCGGGGGCACTGAAGCTTTCTTT. It encodes CASRIGGGGTEAFF.

The chain employs TRBV28 and TRBJ2-5, with D perhaps TRBD1 (5 bases). This CDR3 has 14 amino acids. Germline values: CDR1 MDHEN, CDR2 SYDVKM. The V end was cut by 2 bases, the J end by 5 bases, with 12 bases between. This chain's CDR3 is CASSLAQGGETQYF. DNA for the CDR3: TGTGCCAGCAGTTTAGCCCAGGGTGGGGAGACCCAGTACTTC. Complete variable domain (other parts from reference TRBV28 and TRBJ2-5): DVKVTQSSRYLVKRTGEKVFLECVQDMDHENMFWYRQDPGLGLRLIYFSYDVKMKEKGDIPEGYSVSREKKERFSLILESASTNQTSMYLCASSLAQGGETQYFGPGTRLLVL.

This clonotype was detected only a few times. The chain employs TRBV11-1 and TRBJ2-5, with 9 bases fitting TRBD2. The CDR3 consists of 17 residues. Germline V gene lookup returns CDR1 SGHAT and CDR2 FQDESV (reference sequence). Trimming at V came to 5 bases and at J to 5 bases, leaving 15 bases not matched to a gene. The CDR3 protein is CASSPTGAGGPGETQYF. CDR3 DNA sequence: TGTGCCAGCAGCCCCACGGGGGCGGGAGGGCCTGGGGAGACCCAGTACTTC.

This clonotype was seen ten or more times. The chain combines TRBV7-9 with TRBJ1-2; D call uncertain. The length of the CDR3 is 13 residues. The V gene lost 2 bases and the J gene lost 6 bases, with 10 bases spanning the gap. Germline V CDR1 and CDR2: SEHNR, FQNEAQ (reference sequence). DNA of the CDR3: TGTGCCAGCAGCTTACGCAGATCCGATGGCTACACCTTC. Translating gives CASSLRRSDGYTF.

Comment on this clonotype: It is likely a read error, because the conserved phenylalanine at the end of the CDR3 is missing. The rearrangement joins TRBV19 to TRBJ2-2, with a tentative D call TRBD2 (5 bases). CDR1 is LNHDA, CDR2 SQIVND, per germline (reference sequence). The CDR3 is 14 residues long. The ends were cut back, 3 bases at V and 3 bases at J, with 8 bases in the middle. The CDR3 sequence is CASSIGRDTGELFI. CDR3 nucleotide sequence: TGTGCCAGTAGTATCGGGCGGGACACCGGGGAGCTGTTTATT.

Many counts were recorded for this clonotype. J is TRBJ2-7 and V is TRBV15, with TRBD2 matching 9 bases. CDR1 and CDR2 from the germline V gene are LNHNV and YYDKDF (reference sequence). J was trimmed by 2 bases and V by 0 bases; bases with no gene match: 2. This CDR3 spans 15 amino acids. For the CDR3, the DNA is TGTGCCACCAGCAGAGAGAGGACTAGCGCCTACGAGCAGTACTTC. Translation: CATSRERTSAYEQYF.

This clonotype was seen repeatedly, ten times or more. The genes are TRBV28 and TRBJ1-5; 7 positions match TRBD1. CDR1 and CDR2 from the germline V gene are MDHEN and SYDVKM. The CDR3 consists of 17 residues. Germline trimming cut 9 bases from V and 0 bases from J; bases unmatched to any gene: 14. The CDR3 DNA is TGTGCCAGTAACAGGGGTCGCCGATCAAATAGCAATCAGCCCCAGCATTTT. Translated: CASNRGRRSNSNQPQHF.

This clonotype came up many times. V is TRBV6-5 and J is TRBJ2-5; TRBD1 agrees at 8 bases. The CDR3 is 14 amino acids. The V and J ends lost 2 bases and 3 bases, in that order; junction bases with no gene match: 2. Germline CDR1 and CDR2: MNHEY and SVGAGI. In nucleotides, the CDR3 is TGTGCCAGCAGTTACGTGACAGGGGAAGAGACCCAGTACTTC. Translation: CASSYVTGEETQYF.

This clonotype was seen repeatedly, ten times or more. The gene calls are TRBV6-2 or TRBV6-3 and TRBJ1-5; D call uncertain. Germline assignment: CDR1 MNHEY and CDR2 SVGEGT. V dropped 5 bases and J dropped 6 bases, with 11 bases sitting between them. This CDR3 comprises 13 residues. DNA of the CDR3: TGTGCCAGCAGTAGCCCTGGGAGTCAGCCCCAGCATTTT. It codes for CASSSPGSQPQHF.

Many counts were recorded for this clonotype. The rearrangement joins TRBV19 to TRBJ2-7; 7 nucleotides agree with TRBD2. Per germline, CDR1 LNHDA and CDR2 SQIVND (reference sequence). Unmatched junction bases numbered 10, after V lost 5 bases and J lost 3 bases. This CDR3 spans 15 amino acids. The CDR3 nucleotides are TGTGCCAGTAGTCCCCCCGGGACTAACCTCTACGAGCAGTACTTC. This gives the protein CASSPPGTNLYEQYF.

In its sample, this clonotype was seen many times. V is TRBV6-5 and J is TRBJ1-1; D unclear. V was trimmed by 8 bases and J by 7 bases, leaving 11 bases between them. This CDR3 is built from 11 residues. The germline CDR1 and CDR2 sequences are MNHEY and SVGAGI. The CDR3 DNA reads TGTGCCAGCTACATCAATAATGAAGCTTTCTTT. Protein product: CASYINNEAFF.

Ten or more counts support this clonotype. This rearrangement joins TRBV20-1 to TRBJ2-5; 8 positions match TRBD2. Germline CDR1 is DFQATT and CDR2 is SNEGSKA (reference sequence). The CDR3 length is 14 residues. V trimming: 3 bases; J trimming: 2 bases; junction bases outside the gene matches: 5. The CDR3 nucleotides are TGCAGTGCTAGTAGCGGGATTGGGCAAGAGACCCAGTACTTC. The encoded protein is CSASSGIGQETQYF.

Concerning this clonotype itself: Germline is not matched at one junction end, which may reflect a read error. The DNA for the CDR3 is TGTGCCAGCAGGCGGATAGTCCAGGACTATGGCTACATCTTC. Translated: CASRRIVQDYGYIF. The chain has TRBV2 and TRBJ1-2; D unclear. Germline V gene data show CDR1 as SNHLY and CDR2 as FYNNEI. This CDR3 is built from 14 residues.

This clonotype was recorded at least ten times. The V call is TRBV11-2, the J call TRBJ2-7; D unresolved. Germline assignment: CDR1 SGHAT and CDR2 FQNNGV. The V and J ends lost 4 bases and 2 bases respectively, with 18 bases between them. The CDR3 length is 16 residues. In DNA, the CDR3 is TGTGCCAGCAGCTCCCCAGTGGCGTCAGCTACCTACGAGCAGTACTTC. Translation gives CASSSPVASATYEQYF.

In this sample, this clonotype turned up many times. The chain carries TRBV6-1 and TRBJ2-7; TRBD1 is a possible D gene (5 bases). Germline V gene sequence: CDR1 MNHNS, CDR2 SASEGT. The CDR3 extends over 14 amino acids. With 1 base removed from V and 4 bases from J, the gap between germline ends came to 11 bases. This CDR3 reads CASSEGGSRYEQYF. For the CDR3, the DNA is TGTGCCAGCAGTGAAGGGGGCAGCCGTTACGAGCAGTACTTC.